This T cell receptor beta chain was identified in a study of cytomegalovirus exposure and HLA in healthy donors. Whole-study results and caveats: The study reported that TCR beta sequences accurately predicted HLA-A and HLA-B alleles in most subjects.

Both 60 Vbeta primers and 13 Jbeta primers went into the PCR. Assay: immunoSEQ multiplex PCR; the TCRdb copy retains only in-frame clones and omits some. The sample includes over 120,000 clones, about four fifths of them seen just once. Comments on this clone: Antigen: not known.

J lost 7 bases, V lost 1 base, and 12 bases had no gene match. The CDR3 has 17 residues. The germline gives CDR1 SGDLS, CDR2 YYNGEE. The clonotype originates from a middle-aged man in good health and CMV-seronegative. This chain joins TRBV9 and TRBJ2-1; 9 positions match TRBD1. The sequencing sample was made of PBMCs. CDR3 amino acids: CASSVMDRGQGGNEQFF. Written as DNA, the CDR3 is TGTGCCAGCAGCGTAATGGACCGGGGACAGGGAGGGAATGAGCAGTTCTTC.